The present T cell receptor beta chain was sequenced within a study of tumor-infiltrating lymphocytes in localized non-small cell lung cancer. This CDR3 region has 15 residues. From germline, CDR1 is SSHAT and CDR2 FNYEAQ (reference sequence). The repertoire was sequenced with immunoSEQ multiplex PCR; TCRdb's copy has only in-frame clones and lacks some. This sample has approximately 17,000 clones; around 79% occur once, and the top ten carry approximately 6.8%. The study, taken as a whole, reports: IM1 and IM2 tumors showed no difference in T-cell fraction. Available tissue quantity limited TCR sequencing to a patient subset. Higher tumor T cell infiltration than in uninvolved lung was supported by TCRbeta sequencing. Tumor T-cell fraction from TCR sequencing was not associated with recurrence-free survival (p = 0.61).

As for this clone: Its antigen is unknown. One end of the junction does not line up with germline, which may come from a read error.

Sequencing input: lung tumor tissue. The V call is TRBV7-7, the J call TRBJ2-5; 7 bases match TRBD2. The sequence was obtained from a human donor with non-small cell lung cancer. The CDR3 protein is CASSFNAGVMKTQYF. The DNA for the CDR3 is TGTGCTAGCAGCTTCAATGCGGGAGTGATGAAGACCCAGTACTTC.